This T cell receptor (beta chain) was captured by sequencing in a study of T cells in Graves' hyperthyroidism and ophthalmopathy. Overall study results and limits: Most thyroid clonotypes expanded above 0.001 appeared in blood too. A 13 V-J signature model discriminated ophthalmopathy versus stable hyperthyroidism.

At least ten counts were recorded for this clonotype. The antigen is unknown. If no ophthalmopathy progression occurred within 18 months, Graves' hyperthyroidism was stable. Fresh peripheral blood, 10 ml, was the source of the PBMCs. Amplified regions were TCR beta CDR3 sequences from RNA transcripts. First-round RT-PCR with HTBI primers amplified the TCR CDR3 region. MiXCR, applied by TCRdb to the multiplex PCR reads, yields one record per CDR3 protein. The sample contains around 350,000 distinct CDR3 sequences, over 15% of which appear only once. CDR3 size: 15 residues. The germline V gene encodes CDR1 PRHDT and CDR2 FYEKMQ (reference sequence). V was pared by 3 bases and J by 1 base, with 9 bases between.

Material: blood. The TCR originated in a woman aged 18 to 35 with Graves' hyperthyroidism. The chain is built from TRBV13 and TRBJ2-2, with D tentatively TRBD2 (6 bases). The CDR3 protein is CASSFGGRNTGELFF. The DNA for the CDR3 is TGTGCCAGCAGCTTCGGGGGAAGGAACACCGGGGAGCTGTTTTTT.